One T cell receptor beta chain is described in this entry. The assay was immunoSEQ multiplex PCR, and TCRdb's table has in-frame clones only and misses some. The table includes 88,000 or so clones, 75% to 90% detected once. This specimen belongs to a study of blood T cell repertoires in COVID-19. The overall study: Specimens from acute and convalescent COVID-19 originated in the United States, Italy and Spain.

V dropped 6 bases and J dropped 6; count of bases not matched to a gene: 20. The CDR3 contains 18 residues. Germline values: CDR1 KGHSH, CDR2 LQKENI. The sequence derives from a man aged 55 to 70 with acute or convalescent COVID-19. The rearrangement joins TRBV18 to TRBJ1-1; 9 bases are shared with TRBD1. Sequencing was carried out using peripheral blood. The CDR3, as DNA: TGTGCCAGCTCTTGGCAACATCTATTGGGACAGGGAGTAGCTGAAGCTTTCTTT. Amino acid sequence: CASSWQHLLGQGVAEAFF.